The 14 T cell receptor beta chains below come from one sample, sequenced in a study of T cell responses to AZD1222 COVID-19 vaccine. Assay used: immunoSEQ multiplex PCR; TCRdb lists only in-frame clones, some missing. The sample includes about 85,000 clones, around 84% of them seen just once. The sequencing used peripheral blood, collected 28 days after the second AZD1222 dose. The source of these receptors is an adult who received the AZD1222 COVID-19 vaccine.

V gene TRBV11-2 combines with J gene TRBJ2-3; the match to TRBD2 covers 10 bases. Germline V CDR1 and CDR2: SGHAT, FQNNGV. The CDR3 is 16 residues long. V lost 2 bases, J lost 4 bases, and 6 bases stayed unmatched. CDR3 loop: CASSLPGLASADTQYF. As DNA, the CDR3 is TGTGCCAGCAGCTTACCGGGACTAGCGTCTGCAGATACGCAGTATTTT. Full variable domain (outside the CDR3, taken from reference TRBV11-2 and TRBJ2-3): EAGVAQSPRYKIIEKRQSVAFWCNPISGHATLYWYQQILGQGPKLLIQFQNNGVVDDSQLPKDRFSAERLKGVDSTLKIQPAKLEDSAVYLCASSLPGLASADTQYFGPGTRLTVL.

The rearrangement uses TRBV10-3 and TRBJ2-3; 8 bases are a match to TRBD2. V dropped 10 bases and J dropped 2; count of bases not matched to a gene: 8. CDR1 ENHRY and CDR2 SYGVKD come from the germline V gene. This CDR3 spans 14 amino acids. DNA of the CDR3: TGTGCCAGCAAGACTAGCGAAGACACAGATACGCAGTATTTT. This encodes CASKTSEDTDTQYF.

The rearrangement joins TRBV27 to TRBJ1-6; weak D call: TRBD1 (5 bases). Per germline, CDR1 MNHEY and CDR2 SMNVEV (reference sequence). The CDR3 covers 17 residues. V was pared by 6 bases and J by 0 bases, with 15 bases between. CDR3 sequence (DNA): TGTGCCAGCAGCCTGGGCAGGGAGAGCTCCTATAATTCACCCCTCCACTTT. Translating it yields CASSLGRESSYNSPLHF.

The chain has TRBV7-9 and TRBJ1-6; perhaps TRBD1 as D (6 bases). This CDR3 spans 15 amino acids. V was pared by 5 bases and J by 6 bases, with 14 bases between. CDR1 and CDR2 from the germline V gene are SEHNR and FQNEAQ (reference sequence). Here the CDR3 DNA reads TGTGCCAGCAGCCCAGGCAGGGGTCTTAATTCACCCCTCCACTTT. It encodes CASSPGRGLNSPLHF.

This clone was seen only once. V and J are TRBV21-1 and TRBJ1-2; whether TRBD1, the table's D call, matches the DNA was not checked. TRBV21-1 is assigned pseudogene status. The CDR3 loop spans 17 amino acids. The CDR3 here is CASNKSGTGWKKYGYTF. The CDR3 DNA is TGTGCCAGCAATAAGAGCGGAACAGGGTGGAAGAAATATGGCTACACCTTC.

On this clone: Germline is not matched at one junction end, which may reflect a read error. This rearrangement joins TRBV3-1 (or the pseudogene TRBV3-2) to TRBJ1-1; D is unresolved. This CDR3 is 14 amino acids long. Germline V gives CDR1 LGHDT, CDR2 YNNKEL (reference sequence). CDR3 in DNA: TGTGCCAGCAGCCATGGCACCAGGAACCCTGAAGCTTTCTTT. Protein product: CASSHGTRNPEAFF.

V gene TRBV4-3 combines with J gene TRBJ2-1, with 8 bases matching TRBD2. Germline CDR1 LGHNA, CDR2 YSLEER. The CDR3 has 20 amino acids. After removal of 0 bases from V and 0 bases from J, the junction contained 13 bases not matched to a gene. CDR3 sequence: CASSQDSASGHRSSYNEQFF. DNA of the CDR3: TGCGCCAGCAGCCAAGATTCAGCTAGCGGGCATCGTAGCTCCTACAATGAGCAGTTCTTC.

The chain is built from TRBV7-9 and TRBJ2-1; 10 bases match TRBD2. The CDR3 covers 19 residues. The J segment lost 8 bases and the V segment lost 3 bases, leaving 19 bases of the junction unmatched. Per germline, CDR1 SEHNR and CDR2 FQNEAQ (reference sequence). The CDR3 coding sequence is TGTGCCAGCAGCTTCATTTCGTCAAGCGGGGGGGCCTTTTACGATGAGCAGTTCTTC. This sequence encodes CASSFISSSGGAFYDEQFF.

The chain carries TRBV3-1 (or the pseudogene TRBV3-2) and TRBJ2-5; maybe TRBD1 (6 bases). This CDR3 region has 14 residues. V lost 6 bases, J lost 3 bases, and 14 bases lay in between. Germline CDR1 reads LGHDT; CDR2 reads YNNKEL (reference sequence). In nucleotides, the CDR3 is TGTGCCAGCAGTCCCTCAGGGGTAAAAGAGACCCAGTACTTC. Its protein is CASSPSGVKETQYF.

The chain couples TRBV12-3 or TRBV12-4 to TRBJ2-1; no clear D gene. CDR3 length: 10 residues. Trimming removed 3 bases from V and 8 bases from J, with 2 bases in between. CDR3 in DNA: TGTGCCAGCAGTTTGTATGAGCAGTTCTTC. It translates to CASSLYEQFF.

Of note for this clone: Other DNA sequences within the sample encode an identical CDR3. This CDR3 is CASSPGQGPGNTIYF. For the CDR3, the DNA is TGTGCCAGCAGCCCAGGGCAGGGCCCTGGAAACACCATATATTTT. This sequence joins TRBV11-3 and TRBJ1-3, with D possibly being TRBD1 (5 bases). V lost 5 bases, J lost 2 bases, and 13 bases lay in between. There are 15 residues in the CDR3. CDR1 is SGHNT and CDR2 is YENEEA in the germline V gene. The variable domain in full, with the rest retrieved from reference TRBV11-3 and TRBJ1-3, is EAGVVQSPRYKIIEKKQPVAFWCNPISGHNTLYWYLQNLGQGPELLIRYENEEAVDDSQLPKDRFSAERLKGVDSTLKIQPAELGDSAVYLCASSPGQGPGNTIYFGEGSWLTVV.

J is TRBJ2-1 and V is TRBV5-1; D unresolved. Germline V gene lookup returns CDR1 SGHRS and CDR2 YFSETQ. The CDR3 runs to 11 residues. V was pared by 4 bases and J by 4 bases, with 3 bases between. Written as DNA, the CDR3 is TGCGCCAGCAGCAGATACAATGAGCAGTTCTTC. This gives the protein CASSRYNEQFF.

V gene TRBV3-1 (or the pseudogene TRBV3-2) combines with J gene TRBJ2-1; D perhaps matches TRBD2 (7 bases). CDR1 and CDR2 (germline): LGHDT, YNNKEL (reference sequence). V was trimmed by 1 base and J by 2 bases, leaving 12 bases between them. The CDR3 is 16 amino acids. The CDR3 DNA is TGTGCCAGCAGCCAAGTGGGGGCGGGGGCCTACAATGAGCAGTTCTTC. Translating gives CASSQVGAGAYNEQFF.

V and J are TRBV3-1 (or the pseudogene TRBV3-2) and TRBJ1-6; D gene uncertain. The V end lost 0 bases, the J end lost 4 bases, and 10 bases lay between the germline ends. Germline CDR1 reads LGHDT; CDR2 reads YNNKEL (reference sequence). The CDR3 covers 16 residues. CDR3 nucleotide sequence: TGTGCCAGCAGCCAAGATCGGGCAGAATATAATTCACCCCTCCACTTT. Its translation is CASSQDRAEYNSPLHF.